This T cell receptor beta chain is from a study of T cells after posttransplantation cyclophosphamide. Study-level points and caveats: After PTCy, TRB diversity resembled that of CNI/methotrexate controls. Tissue-infiltrating T cells from skin or gut overlapped little with blood T cells. Donor CD8+ memory clones often dominated recipient blood repertoires at later times.

To note about this clone: What it binds is unknown.

Profiling relied on immunoSEQ multiplex PCR, and the TCRdb table lists in-frame clones only, not all of them. This table holds about 7,200 clones, roughly four fifths found once. Germline-derived CDR1 and CDR2 are DFQATT and SNEGSKA (reference sequence). The CDR3 has 11 residues. V lost 6 bases and J 0 bases, leaving 5 bases between the germline ends. Treatment was busulfan-fludarabine conditioning, a marrow graft, and cyclophosphamide on days +3 and +4. This chain uses TRBV20-1 with TRBJ1-1; no definite D call. The sample in question was CD4+ T cells sorted from blood, obtained more than 1,000 days after allogeneic stem cell transplant with posttransplant cyclophosphamide. The source of this sequence is a female patient in her forties who received an allogeneic stem cell transplant from a related donor, was CMV-positive, and had no GVHD. The graft donor may have given rise to some T cells. The CDR3 here is CSAYLNTEAFF. The CDR3 DNA is TGCAGTGCCTACCTGAACACTGAAGCTTTCTTT.